This T cell receptor beta chain was profiled in a study of blood T cells in healthy people across ages. Unmatched junction bases numbered 10, after V lost 8 bases and J lost 6 bases. This CDR3 has 15 amino acids. The germline V gene encodes CDR1 SNHLY and CDR2 FYNNEI. A second PCR of 7 to 11 cycles used a sample-barcoded 5' primer and a J-beta primer mix. TCRdb re-called the 5' RACE reads with MiXCR, one entry per CDR3 protein. The sample yields 1.5 million to 2 million distinct CDR3 sequences, about 50% seen once. The rearrangement links TRBV2 to TRBJ1-6; TRBD1 aligns across 7 bases. The source of this sequence is a woman between 40 and 50 years old in good health. Sequencing used blood. CDR3 DNA sequence: TGTGCCAGCTCAGTCGAGGACAGGCTTAATTCACCCCTCCACTTT. Amino acid sequence: CASSVEDRLNSPLHF.